The subject of this entry is one TCR beta chain. This specimen comes from a study of blood T cell repertoires in COVID-19. Across the study: Sites in the United States, Italy and Spain provided acute and convalescent COVID-19 samples. The cDNA or gDNA used as material had been derived from T cells, B-cell-depleted T cells, or PBMCs.

Original processing methods: Nucleated cell counts were estimated from reference gene primer amplification. Clones were sequenced by immunoSEQ multiplex PCR, and TCRdb holds only the in-frame ones, with some missing. From that table come the V and J calls and clone size; the DNA was used to work out D and trimming. The sample lists fewer than 80,000 clones; 79% were seen once. Germline CDR1 is SEHNR and CDR2 is FQNEAQ (reference sequence). V lost 6 bases and J lost 4; bases outside the gene matches: 12. The CDR3 is 16 amino acids. The sequencing sample was made of peripheral blood. This TCR came from a woman older than 75 with active or convalescent COVID-19. The genes are TRBV7-9 and TRBJ2-1; the match to TRBD2 covers 7 bases. CDR3 DNA: TGTGCCAGCAGAGAAATCCCTAGCGGACCTTACAATGAGCAGTTCTTC. Residues: CASREIPSGPYNEQFF.